Below are 3 T cell receptor beta chains sequenced from a single sample in a study of OX40 agonist ivuxolimab in advanced cancers. The repertoire was sequenced with immunoSEQ multiplex PCR; TCRdb's copy has only in-frame clones and lacks some. The table has about 100,000 clones, approximately 89% seen once; the top ten hold about 0.15%. Specimen: CD4+ or CD8+ T cells sorted from blood, collected in a trial of the OX40 agonist ivuxolimab. The receptors originated from an adult with an advanced solid tumor such as melanoma, head and neck, liver or kidney cancer.

The rearrangement links TRBV5-4 to TRBJ1-3, with a weak D call TRBD1 (6 bases). Germline CDR1 SGHNT, CDR2 YYREEE (reference sequence). Trimming pared 4 bases from V and 1 base from J, leaving 12 bases between. The CDR3 spans 15 residues. For the CDR3, the DNA is TGTGCCAGCAGCCGTGACAGGATATCTGGAAACACCATATATTTT. Translation: CASSRDRISGNTIYF.

This clone was observed a few times. The rearrangement uses TRBV7-8 and TRBJ2-5; TRBD1 agrees at 12 bases. V shed 5 bases, J shed 3 bases, and the junction held 7 bases outside the gene matches. Germline CDR1 is SGHVS and CDR2 is FQNEAQ. The CDR3 loop spans 16 amino acids. CDR3 nucleotides: TGTGCCAGCAGCGGACCCGGGACAGGGGGCGAAGAGACCCAGTACTTC. This gives the protein CASSGPGTGGEETQYF.

The genes are TRBV5-1 and TRBJ2-1; 9 bases agree with TRBD2. Germline V gene data show CDR1 as SGHRS and CDR2 as YFSETQ. V dropped 6 bases and J dropped 8; count of bases not matched to a gene: 6. This CDR3 is built from 13 residues. CDR3 sequence reads: CASMRGGRDEQFF. Here the CDR3 DNA reads TGCGCCAGCATGCGGGGGGGCCGGGATGAGCAGTTCTTC. The full variable domain, completed using reference TRBV5-1 and TRBJ2-1, is KAGVTQTPRYLIKTRGQQVTLSCSPISGHRSVSWYQQTPGQGLQFLFEYFSETQRNKGNFPGRFSGRQFSNSRSEMNVSTLELGDSALYLCASMRGGRDEQFFGPGTRLTVL.